The rows below give T cell receptor beta chains drawn from one sample of a study of blood T cells in healthy people across ages. TCRdb re-called the 5' RACE reads through MiXCR, storing one row per CDR3 protein. This table has more than 800,000 distinct CDR3 sequences, 40% to 55% appearing once. Sample: blood. The receptor set was obtained from a woman aged 60-70 years in good health. The conserved cysteine and the conserved F or W are not part of the CDR3 here. Fields, in order: J gene, V gene, CDR3 protein.

TRBJ2-1	TRBV4-2	ASSQDQGTWEETQF
TRBJ2-5	TRBV4-2	ASSQRGLPEGETQY
TRBJ2-5	TRBV6-4	ASSDTQREGFEETQY
TRBJ1-4	TRBV6-5	ASSYGGRSTNEKLF
TRBJ1-4	TRBV12-3/TRBV12-4	ASSLERGQFNEKLF
TRBJ2-1	TRBV12-3/TRBV12-4	ASSDLGGGYNEQF
TRBJ2-2	TRBV19	ASSIGSRNTGELF
TRBJ2-5	TRBV15	ATSRDGWGQETQY
TRBJ2-3	TRBV9	ASSVLARGADTQY
TRBJ2-7	TRBV10-3	AISLRGSYEQY
TRBJ2-6	TRBV6-1	ASSAGYGANVLT
TRBJ2-1	TRBV6-2/TRBV6-3	ASSSGGSGNEQF
TRBJ2-5	TRBV24-1	ATSDPDRPQETQY
TRBJ1-3	TRBV6-6	ASSKTGNTIY
TRBJ2-1	TRBV5-1	ASSLQWGHEQF
TRBJ2-7	TRBV14	ASSQSRGSSYEQY
-	TRBV30	AWQELAGTQWAQF
TRBJ2-1	TRBV2	ASRETTSASYNEQF
TRBJ2-7	TRBV20-1	SARGSVGSYEQY
TRBJ1-1	TRBV3-1	ASSQEGTEAF
TRBJ2-3	TRBV27	ASSLSGIPSTDTQY
TRBJ1-2	TRBV27	ASSFSAVGAYGYT
-	TRBV11-2	ASHKGDGSLSEQY
TRBJ2-1	TRBV24-1	ATSDPGASGSYNEQF
TRBJ2-5	TRBV6-2/TRBV6-3	ASRRTSGSVRVQETQY
TRBJ2-1	TRBV29-1	SVDWQRDSYNEQF
TRBJ2-1	TRBV27	ASSYDSNSYNEQF
TRBJ2-1	TRBV11-2	ASSGNRPNGNEQF
-	TRBV2	ASRESYNEQY
TRBJ2-3	TRBV5-1	ASSLTGLSSDTQY
TRBJ2-3	TRBV9	ATSLNGNGFTDTQY
TRBJ2-3	TRBV12-3/TRBV12-4	ASSPGAGWTDTQY
TRBJ2-6	TRBV6-6	ASSIYRDSGANVLT
TRBJ2-5	TRBV20-1	SASLQEETQY
TRBJ1-1	TRBV13	ASSSPTNTEAF
TRBJ1-2	TRBV2	ASSALGGGGYT
TRBJ1-5	TRBV27	ASSFGTGVNQPQH
TRBJ2-7	TRBV7-2	ASSSFPGGKSYEQY
TRBJ2-6	TRBV27	ASSLTVSGANILT
TRBJ2-1	TRBV5-1	ASSYGQGANGQF
TRBJ2-1	TRBV15	ATSRGGEDEQF
TRBJ2-5	TRBV12-3/TRBV12-4	ASSLRAGTKGETQY
TRBJ2-1	TRBV7-3	ASSLKGAGEQF
TRBJ2-7	TRBV3-1	ASSQGIQGYEQY
TRBJ2-4	TRBV20-1	SARETTGLAKNIQY
TRBJ2-7	TRBV7-2	ASSSSSDTYEQY
TRBJ1-2	TRBV7-9	ASSAVQGLYGYT
TRBJ1-1	TRBV10-3	AISAPGLNTEAF
TRBJ1-2	TRBV7-2	ASSLAWGSRYT
TRBJ2-4	TRBV20-1	SARPILQGGTSIQY
TRBJ1-4	TRBV28	ASSSYSGTTGEKLF
TRBJ1-5	TRBV2	ASSEAWGKSNQPQH
TRBJ2-6	TRBV29-1	SARAGSGANVLT
TRBJ2-4	TRBV20-1	SARDLAGGQQY
TRBJ1-5	TRBV7-6	ASSWGTGRVSNQPQH